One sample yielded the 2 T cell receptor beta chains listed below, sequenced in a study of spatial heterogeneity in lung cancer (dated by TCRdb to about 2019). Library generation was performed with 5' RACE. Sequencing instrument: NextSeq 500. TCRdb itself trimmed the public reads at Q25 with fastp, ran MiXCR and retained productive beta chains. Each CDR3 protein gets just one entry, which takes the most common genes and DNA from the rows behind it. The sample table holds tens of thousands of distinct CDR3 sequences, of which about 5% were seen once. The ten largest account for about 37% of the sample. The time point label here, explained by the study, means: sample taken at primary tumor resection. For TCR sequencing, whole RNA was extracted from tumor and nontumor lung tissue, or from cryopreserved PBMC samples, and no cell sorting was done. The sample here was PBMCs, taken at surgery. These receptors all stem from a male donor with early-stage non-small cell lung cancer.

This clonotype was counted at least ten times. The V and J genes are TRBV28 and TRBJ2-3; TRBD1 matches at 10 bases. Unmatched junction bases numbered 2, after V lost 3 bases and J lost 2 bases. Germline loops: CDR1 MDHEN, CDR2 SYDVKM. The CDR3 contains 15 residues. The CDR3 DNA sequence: TGTGCCAGCAGTTTCGGGACAGGGGCCACAGATACGCAGTATTTT. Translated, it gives CASSFGTGATDTQYF.

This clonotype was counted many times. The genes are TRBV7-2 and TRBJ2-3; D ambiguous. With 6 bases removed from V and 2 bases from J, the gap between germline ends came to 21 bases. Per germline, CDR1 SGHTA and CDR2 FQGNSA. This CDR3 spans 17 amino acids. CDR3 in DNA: TGTGCCAGCAGTTCCCCTTTCTTACAGACCCCCACAGATACGCAGTATTTT. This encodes CASSSPFLQTPTDTQYF.